These 31 T cell receptor beta chains came from one sample sequenced in a study of T-cell memory formation after mild COVID-19. In TCRdb, the 5' RACE reads were re-called with MiXCR into one record per CDR3 protein. The data contain tens of thousands of distinct CDR3 sequences, around 8% of them singletons. Specimen: PBMCs or a T cell subset sorted from them (not recorded which). The receptor source for this set is a man between 18 and 35 years old who had mild COVID-19 (a few samples of this study predate the infection). Cell type and time point are not known.

This clonotype was detected ten times or more. This chain connects TRBV6-4 to TRBJ2-6; a possible D gene is TRBD2 (6 bases). CDR1 MRHNA and CDR2 SNTAGT come from the germline V gene. This CDR3 is built from 17 residues. Trimming pared 0 bases from V and 0 bases from J, leaving 9 bases between. CDR3 region: CASSDSPGGSGANVLTF. The CDR3, as DNA: TGTGCCAGCAGTGACTCCCCCGGGGGCTCTGGGGCCAACGTCCTGACTTTC.

The chain combines TRBV7-8 with TRBJ1-2; possible D gene TRBD1, 6 bases. The CDR3 loop spans 13 amino acids. Per the germline V gene, CDR1 is SGHVS and CDR2 is FQNEAQ. V was cut by 4 bases and J by 5 bases, with 11 bases left in between. In DNA form, the CDR3 reads TGTGCCAGCAGCTCGACAGGAGCGTATGGCTACACCTTC. It codes for CASSSTGAYGYTF.

This clonotype was counted between two and nine times. V is TRBV7-3 and J is TRBJ2-2; perhaps TRBD1 as D (5 bases). Deletions cut 2 bases from V and 2 bases from J, with 6 bases between. From germline, CDR1 is SGHTA and CDR2 FQGTGA. There are 14 residues in the CDR3. The CDR3 nucleotides are TGTGCCAGCAGCTTAGACAGAAACACCGGGGAGCTGTTTTTT. Translation gives CASSLDRNTGELFF.

In this sample, this clonotype turned up many times. The V and J genes are TRBV6-5 and TRBJ2-7, with 7 bases that match TRBD1. The CDR3 is 14 residues long. The V gene's germline CDR1 is MNHEY and CDR2 SVGAGI. V was clipped by 5 bases and J by 2 bases; unmatched bases: 6. CDR3 sequence reads: CASSTRDSTYEQYF. CDR3 in DNA: TGTGCCAGCAGTACCCGGGACAGCACCTACGAGCAGTACTTC.

This clonotype was counted ten times or more. The chain carries TRBV5-5 and TRBJ2-7; 12 bases are shared with TRBD2. Germline assignment: CDR1 SGHKS and CDR2 YYEKEE (reference sequence). The CDR3 has 16 amino acids. Losses at the gene ends were 4 bases for V and 3 bases for J; bases not matched to a gene: 8. The CDR3 coding sequence is TGTGCCAGCAGCCTGACCCGGACTAGCGGGGTCTACGAGCAGTACTTC. Translated, it gives CASSLTRTSGVYEQYF.

J is TRBJ2-5 and V is TRBV28; TRBD1 matches 12 bases. In germline, CDR1 is MDHEN, CDR2 SYDVKM. Germline trimming cut 6 bases from V and 9 bases from J; bases unmatched to any gene: 11. The CDR3 contains 15 residues. The CDR3 DNA sequence: TGTGCCAGCAGCCCCCGCGGGACAGGGGGCCTGCCCCAGTACTTC. The encoded protein is CASSPRGTGGLPQYF. The whole variable domain, filled in from reference TRBV28 and TRBJ2-5, reads DVKVTQSSRYLVKRTGEKVFLECVQDMDHENMFWYRQDPGLGLRLIYFSYDVKMKEKGDIPEGYSVSREKKERFSLILESASTNQTSMYLCASSPRGTGGLPQYFGPGTRLLVL.

There are many counts of this clonotype. The rearrangement uses TRBV7-8 and TRBJ2-2, with D uncertain. Trimming cost V 2 bases and J 2 bases, with 9 bases left between them. The CDR3 spans 15 residues. Germline lookup yields CDR1 SGHVS and CDR2 FQNEAQ. The CDR3 loop reads CASSLLGLNTGELFF. The CDR3 bases are TGTGCCAGCAGCTTACTGGGCTTAAACACCGGGGAGCTGTTTTTT.

There are many counts of this clonotype. The gene calls are TRBV5-1 and TRBJ1-4; D may be TRBD1 (6 bases). Germline values: CDR1 SGHRS, CDR2 YFSETQ. CDR3 size: 14 residues. V lost 0 bases and J lost 8, with 11 bases in between. This CDR3 reads CASSLGRGAEKLFF. CDR3 DNA sequence: TGCGCCAGCAGCTTGGGGAGGGGGGCCGAAAAACTGTTTTTT. The variable domain in full, completed from reference TRBV5-1 and TRBJ1-4, reads KAGVTQTPRYLIKTRGQQVTLSCSPISGHRSVSWYQQTPGQGLQFLFEYFSETQRNKGNFPGRFSGRQFSNSRSEMNVSTLELGDSALYLCASSLGRGAEKLFFGSGTQLSVL.

This clonotype occurred many times. The chain recombines TRBV18 with TRBJ2-2; D call uncertain. Germline V gene sequence: CDR1 KGHSH, CDR2 LQKENI. V lost 6 bases and J lost 3, with 11 bases in between. The CDR3 has 14 amino acids. CDR3 nucleotides: TGTGCCAGCTCCGAGACACTTTACACCGGGGAGCTGTTTTTT. Translating it yields CASSETLYTGELFF. Together with reference TRBV18 and TRBJ2-2, the CDR3 gives the full variable domain: NAGVMQNPRHLVRRRGQEARLRCSPMKGHSHVYWYRQLPEEGLKFMVYLQKENIIDESGMPKERFSAEFPKEGPSILRIQQVVRGDSAAYFCASSETLYTGELFFGEGSRLTVL.

The sample holds many counts of this clonotype. This chain uses TRBV4-3 with TRBJ1-1, with TRBD1 matching over 10 bases. CDR3 length equals 19 residues. The J segment lost 1 base and the V segment lost 4 bases, leaving 15 bases of the junction unmatched. From germline, CDR1 is LGHNA and CDR2 YSLEER. The CDR3 DNA follows: TGCGCCAGCAGCCCACACTCTGGGGGACAGGGGTACTCGAACACTGAAGCTTTCTTT. Amino acids: CASSPHSGGQGYSNTEAFF.

The chain uses TRBV4-3 and TRBJ2-3, with 9 bases that match TRBD2. Germline CDR1 reads LGHNA; CDR2 reads YSLEER. The CDR3 loop spans 17 amino acids. With 0 bases clipped from V and 4 bases from J, the junction kept 8 bases outside the gene matches. This CDR3 reads CASSQEGISGGADTQYF. In DNA, the CDR3 is TGCGCCAGCAGCCAAGAGGGGATTAGCGGGGGAGCAGATACGCAGTATTTT.

This clonotype was detected ten times or more. The J gene is TRBJ2-7, the V gene TRBV7-9, with D maybe TRBD2 (7 bases). The CDR3 runs 16 residues. V was clipped by 1 base and J by 3 bases, with 16 bases between them. CDR1 and CDR2 from the germline V gene are SEHNR and FQNEAQ (reference sequence). This chain's CDR3 is CASSLVSREGHYEQYV. The CDR3 DNA sequence: TGTGCCAGCAGCTTAGTTTCCAGGGAGGGACACTACGAGCAGTACGTC.

Ten or more counts support this clonotype. The chain carries TRBV7-2 and TRBJ2-5, with D perhaps assigned TRBD1 or TRBD2 (6 bases each). The CDR3 loop spans 14 amino acids. V was cut by 5 bases and J by 5 bases, with 15 bases left in between. CDR1 SGHTA and CDR2 FQGNSA come from the germline V gene. The CDR3 is CASSAHRAGETQYF. The CDR3 nucleotides are TGTGCCAGCAGCGCCCACAGGGCGGGGGAGACCCAGTACTTC.

This clonotype appeared many times. The chain is built from TRBV9 and TRBJ2-1; D not certain. The germline gives CDR1 SGDLS, CDR2 YYNGEE. The CDR3 has 16 amino acids. The V end was cut by 3 bases, the J end by 1 base, with 14 bases between. In nucleotides, the CDR3 is TGTGCCAGCAGCGGTGGTACCGTGCGGTCCTACAATGAGCAGTTCTTC. This sequence encodes CASSGGTVRSYNEQFF.

V and J are TRBV4-1 and TRBJ1-1; D remains ambiguous. This CDR3 has 13 amino acids. Germline lookup yields CDR1 MGHRA and CDR2 YSYEKL. Trimming removed 0 bases at V and 5 bases at J, with 7 bases between. The CDR3 sequence is CASSQDLRTEAFF. The CDR3 nucleotides read TGCGCCAGCAGCCAAGATTTGCGGACTGAAGCTTTCTTT.

V and J are TRBV12-3 or TRBV12-4 and TRBJ2-2; 8 bases line up with TRBD1. V was pared by 3 bases and J by 6 bases, with 3 bases of the junction left unmatched. The CDR3 runs to 14 residues. The CDR3 is CASSFQGAAGELFF. CDR3 sequence (DNA): TGTGCCAGCAGTTTCCAGGGGGCGGCCGGGGAGCTGTTTTTT.

Ten or more counts support this clonotype. The chain combines TRBV5-1 with TRBJ2-7; tentatively, D is TRBD1 (5 bases). Germline CDR1 and CDR2: SGHRS and YFSETQ. V was cut by 7 bases and J by 4 bases, with 12 bases left in between. This CDR3 is built from 12 residues. CDR3 DNA: TGCGCCAGCGCAGCAGGGAATTACGAGCAGTACTTC. It specifies CASAAGNYEQYF. Filled out from reference TRBV5-1 and TRBJ2-7, the complete variable domain reads KAGVTQTPRYLIKTRGQQVTLSCSPISGHRSVSWYQQTPGQGLQFLFEYFSETQRNKGNFPGRFSGRQFSNSRSEMNVSTLELGDSALYLCASAAGNYEQYFGPGTRLTVT.

In this sample, this clonotype turned up many times. CDR3 sequence: CSARQVGSSGYTF. CDR3 nucleotide sequence: TGCAGTGCTAGACAGGTGGGCTCCTCTGGCTACACCTTC. The genes are TRBV20-1 and TRBJ1-2; D is ambiguous. CDR3 size: 13 residues. Germline-derived CDR1 and CDR2 are DFQATT and SNEGSKA (reference sequence). Trimming pared 2 bases from V and 7 bases from J, leaving 14 bases between.

The chain joins TRBV20-1 to TRBJ2-3; D remains unclear. V gave up 5 bases and J gave up 9 bases, with 12 bases separating them. The CDR3 totals 11 residues. CDR1 and CDR2 (germline): DFQATT, SNEGSKA (reference sequence). DNA for the CDR3: TGCAGTGCTGGGCCACCCGCGACGCAGTATTTT. It encodes CSAGPPATQYF.

This clonotype showed up many times. The rearrangement joins TRBV20-1 to TRBJ2-3, with unresolved D. The germline V gene has CDR1 DFQATT and CDR2 SNEGSKA (reference sequence). This CDR3 contains 13 residues. Between the trimmed V and J ends, which lost 6 bases and 0 bases, there was a span of 10 bases. CDR3 sequence: CSAPYLSTDTQYF. The CDR3 DNA sequence: TGCAGTGCACCTTACCTAAGCACAGATACGCAGTATTTT.

Many counts were recorded for this clonotype. The chain carries TRBV28 and TRBJ1-5; TRBD1 aligns across 8 bases. This CDR3 spans 18 amino acids. Germline V gene data show CDR1 as MDHEN and CDR2 as SYDVKM. V lost 0 bases, J lost 4 bases, and 11 bases stayed unmatched. CDR3 in DNA: TGTGCCAGCAGTTTATGGAGGGGGACAGGAGGGCAGAATCAGCCCCAGCATTTT. This encodes CASSLWRGTGGQNQPQHF.

A word on this clonotype: Being one base from a much bigger clone, this may be a read error. The V and J genes are TRBV18 and TRBJ2-2; D unclear. CDR3 length: 14 amino acids. Germline CDR1 KGHSH, CDR2 LQKENI. The CDR3 sequence is CDSSKVTPPGELFF. CDR3 DNA: TGTGACAGCTCGAAAGTCACGCCCCCCGGGGAGCTGTTTTTT.

This clonotype has only a few counts. This chain links TRBV6-5 with TRBJ1-1; TRBD1 might be the D (5 bases). V gave up 3 bases and J gave up 1 base, with 15 bases separating them. The CDR3 is 16 amino acids. CDR1 and CDR2 (germline): MNHEY, SVGAGI. The CDR3 protein is CASSYLLAGTNTEAFF. The CDR3 DNA reads TGTGCCAGCAGTTATTTGTTGGCAGGGACGAACACTGAAGCTTTCTTT.

This clonotype was detected many times. The rearrangement links TRBV7-3 to TRBJ2-6; D unclear. Looked up from germline, CDR1 is SGHTA and CDR2 is FQGTGA. The V and J ends lost 5 bases and 0 bases respectively, with 8 bases between them. The CDR3 length is 15 residues. Here the CDR3 reads CASSRSRSGANVLTF. The CDR3 DNA is TGTGCCAGCAGCCGATCGCGCTCTGGGGCCAACGTCCTGACTTTC.

In its sample, this clonotype was seen a few times. V and J are TRBV15 and TRBJ1-5; D gene uncertain. The CDR3 is 13 amino acids. Trimming shortened V by 0 bases and J by 6 bases, and 6 bases separated the two germline ends. Germline V lookup: CDR1 LNHNV, CDR2 YYDKDF (reference sequence). DNA of the CDR3: TGTGCCACCAGCAGAGATCTCGTTCAGCCCCAGCATTTT. Translating it yields CATSRDLVQPQHF.

This clonotype was counted at least ten times. The chain is built from TRBV5-1 and TRBJ2-5; D gene ambiguous. The CDR3 length is 11 residues. V was shortened by 5 bases and J by 2 bases, with 4 bases between the two germline ends. Germline CDR1 is SGHRS and CDR2 is YFSETQ. CDR3 sequence (DNA): TGCGCCAGCAGTTTACAAGAGACCCAGTACTTC. Protein sequence: CASSLQETQYF.

CDR3 sequence reads: CASSPGGQNEQFF. In nucleotides, the CDR3 is TGTGCCAGCAGCCCGGGGGGGCAAAATGAGCAGTTCTTC. The J gene is TRBJ2-1, the V gene TRBV6-6, with 8 bases identical to TRBD2. Trimming at V came to 6 bases and at J to 7 bases, leaving 5 bases not matched to a gene. The CDR3 runs to 13 residues. From germline, CDR1 is MNHNY and CDR2 SVGAGI (reference sequence).

This clonotype has at least ten counts. The V gene is TRBV20-1, the J gene TRBJ2-3; 10 positions match TRBD2. Germline assignment: CDR1 DFQATT and CDR2 SNEGSKA (reference sequence). V lost 5 bases to trimming and J lost 1 base; unmatched junction nucleotides: 6. This CDR3 is 15 amino acids long. The CDR3 loop reads CSAGYSGGRTDTQYF. DNA of the CDR3: TGCAGTGCTGGATATAGCGGGGGGCGCACAGATACGCAGTATTTT.

This clonotype was observed at least ten times. The V and J genes are TRBV5-1 and TRBJ2-7, with D possibly TRBD1 on 6 matching bases. Trimming cost V 1 base and J 5 bases, with 7 bases left between them. From germline, CDR1 is SGHRS and CDR2 YFSETQ. This CDR3 is built from 12 residues. This CDR3 reads CASSLNRDEQYF. CDR3 DNA: TGCGCCAGCAGCTTGAACAGGGACGAGCAGTACTTC.

In its sample, this clonotype was seen many times. V and J are TRBV9 and TRBJ1-2, with a possible D match to TRBD1 (5 bases). V lost 2 bases and J 10 bases, leaving 24 bases between the germline ends. CDR1 SGDLS and CDR2 YYNGEE come from the germline V gene. There are 16 residues in the CDR3. The CDR3 is CASSVVITGTADTYTF. The CDR3 DNA sequence: TGTGCCAGCAGCGTTGTGATTACCGGGACGGCTGACACCTACACCTTC.

Many counts were recorded for this clonotype. The chain couples TRBV9 to TRBJ2-2; 8 positions agree with TRBD1. Germline CDR1 reads SGDLS; CDR2 reads YYNGEE. The J segment lost 1 base and the V segment lost 6 bases, leaving 8 bases of the junction unmatched. This CDR3 region has 16 residues. The CDR3 spells CASTKSDRVNTGELFF. The CDR3 nucleotides read TGTGCCAGCACGAAGTCGGACAGGGTGAACACCGGGGAGCTGTTTTTT.